The sequence of this T cell receptor (beta chain) was determined in a study of immune evolution from preneoplasia to lung adenocarcinoma. About the study: HLA loss of heterozygosity: 7% AIS, about 15% MIA, roughly 30% ADC, none AAH.

Germline values: CDR1 SGHDT, CDR2 YYEEEE. CDR3 length equals 14 residues. V lost 3 bases and J lost 1, with 8 bases in between. Profiled with immunoSEQ multiplex PCR; TCRdb holds only in-frame clones, not every one. Of around 5,700 clones listed, 70% to 80% are singletons. The sequence derives from a donor at least 70 years old with lung adenocarcinoma. Sequences were obtained from FFPE lung adenocarcinoma in situ tissue. V and J are TRBV5-6 and TRBJ1-5; D might be TRBD1 (5 bases). The DNA of the CDR3 is TGTGCCAGCAGCTCCTGGGGGAGCAATCAGCCCCAGCATTTT. Encoded protein: CASSSWGSNQPQHF.